This T cell receptor (beta chain) stems from a study of T cell clonality in common variable immunodeficiency (dated by TCRdb to about 2015). General findings and caveats noted by the study authors: Correlations of repertoire features with clinical complications were constrained by heterogeneity among patients within the CVID cohort. Fewer TCRbeta clones were shared among CVID subjects than among healthy controls (p < 0.0001). Despite equal DNA input, controls averaged approximately 88,000 unique sequences per sample versus about 32,000 in CVID samples. TCRbeta clonality was higher in CVID subjects than in healthy controls (t-test p = 0.018), and the increase was most characteristic of about a third of subjects. The authors noted that sequencing repertoires of T cell subpopulations would be needed to clarify what caused the increased clonality in CVID. Fewer deletions and N-nucleotide insertions were reportedly observed in CVID TCRbeta sequences, and highly modified clones with 13 or more V deletions were reportedly absent from CVID TCRbeta sequences.

For sequencing input, CVID and control samples contributed equivalent amounts of genomic DNA. For every sample, a 60 bp segment covering the rearranged TCRbeta CDR3 region was amplified and then sequenced. The immunoSEQ assay, a bias-corrected multiplex PCR with high-throughput sequencing, was employed for TCRbeta amplification. Per the source publication's procedure: Every unique nucleotide sequence was considered a clone and was annotated with V, D and J genes, copy number and frequency. Sequences were labeled productive if in frame, and non-productive if out of frame or containing stop codons. As previously described, clonality was calculated on the basis of Shannon's entropy. The predicted amino acid sequences of productive clones were used to derive the mean CDR3 Kyte-Doolittle hydropathy. Hierarchical clustering of scaled V gene usage was performed with the R hclust function using Manhattan distance and complete linkage. To assess clone sharing by CDR3 amino acid sequence, 12 repertoires per group were resampled over 100 rounds. The repertoires were searched for 55 to 75 published EBV-specific TCRbeta sequences and 245 published CMV-specific TCRbeta sequences. Analysis left out a couple of CVID samples that produced under 10,000 sequences, so 35 to 50 CVID repertoires remained. The table comes from immuneACCESS by way of TCRdb, which keeps in-frame sequences with V and J called. Part of the clones is missing from these tables; in studies checked, under half for an unresolved V gene and the rest for unknown reasons. V, J and clone size are those of that table, while D and trimming were read from the DNA. In this sample, some 45,000 clones appear, none counted once only. Jointly, the top ten make up approximately 2% of the sample.

From the germline V gene (reference sequence), CDR1 is LNHDA and CDR2 is SQIVND. The trim is 1 base for V and 7 bases for J, with a gap of 13 bases between the germline ends. The CDR3 covers 14 residues, taking in both the cysteine and the phenylalanine. The 33 bases shown cover part of the CDR3, and their frame starts at base 1. This clone has ten or more counts. Its antigen has not been determined. The CDR3 end lies 3 residues beyond the end of the read and is filled in from the germline J gene. Most of the CVID patients and most of the healthy controls were of Caucasian heritage. From each donor, about 5 to 8.5 ml of heparinized peripheral whole blood was collected. Genomic DNA from adults with common variable immune deficiency (CVID) and from healthy adult controls was used for sequencing of TCRbeta CDR3 repertoires. The control group comprised 22 healthy adult volunteers, approximately twelve female and 10 male, aged about 23 to 66 years with a mean age of roughly 32. To isolate peripheral blood mononuclear cells, diluted blood was subjected to density centrifugation over Hypaque 1077 or Ficoll-Paque. Unsorted mononuclear cells served as the source of genomic DNA, which was extracted either by Qiagen column purification or by a centrifugation-based method.

The clonotype comes from a person aged 18 to 70 in good health. Recombination linked TRBV19 to TRBJ1-1; TRBD1 is a weak D gene call, 6 bases matching. Sequenced: peripheral blood mononuclear cells. The sequenced part of the CDR3 DNA is TGTGCCAGTAGTATAGTTGCGGGGGCAGGTGAA. It translates to CASSIVAGAGE. From start to end, the CDR3 is CASSIVAGAGEAFF. Supplemented by the reference TRBV19 and TRBJ1-1 proteins around the CDR3, the complete variable domain is DGGITQSPKYLFRKEGQNVTLSCEQNLNHDAMYWYRQDPGQGLRLIYYSQIVNDFQKGDIAEGYSVSREKKESFPLTVTSAQKNPTAFYLCASSIVAGAGEAFFGQGTRLTVV.